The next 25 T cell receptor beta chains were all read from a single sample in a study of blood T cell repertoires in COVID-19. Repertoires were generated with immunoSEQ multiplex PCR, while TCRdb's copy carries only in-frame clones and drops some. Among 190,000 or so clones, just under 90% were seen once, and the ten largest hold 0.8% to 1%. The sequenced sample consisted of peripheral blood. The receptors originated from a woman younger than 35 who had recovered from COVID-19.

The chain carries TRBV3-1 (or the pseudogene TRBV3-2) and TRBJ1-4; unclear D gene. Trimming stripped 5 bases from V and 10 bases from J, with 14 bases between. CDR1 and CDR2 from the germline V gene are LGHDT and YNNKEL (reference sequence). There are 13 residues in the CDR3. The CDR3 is CASSSGSLVKLFF. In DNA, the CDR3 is TGTGCCAGCAGCTCGGGGTCGCTAGTAAAACTGTTTTTT.

CDR3 in DNA: TGTGCCAGCTACAGGGGGACTACTAATGAAAAACTGTTTTTT. Residues: CASYRGTTNEKLFF. The chain links TRBV6-6 to TRBJ1-4; the match to TRBD1 covers 8 bases. The ends lost 8 bases at V and 2 bases at J; junction bases unmatched: 4. There are 14 residues in the CDR3. Germline CDR1 reads MNHNY; CDR2 reads SVGAGI (reference sequence).

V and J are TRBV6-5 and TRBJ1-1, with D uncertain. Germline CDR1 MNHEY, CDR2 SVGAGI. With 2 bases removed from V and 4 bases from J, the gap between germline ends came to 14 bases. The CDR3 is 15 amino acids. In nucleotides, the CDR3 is TGTGCCAGCAGTTACCGGACGGGAAAGGGCACTGAAGCTTTCTTT. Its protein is CASSYRTGKGTEAFF.

The CDR3 DNA reads as TGTGCCAGCAGGGAGTCGCTAGGCCCTTCCTACGAGCAGTACGTC. It yields the protein CASRESLGPSYEQYV. The chain recombines TRBV6-5 with TRBJ2-7; D unclear. The V end lost 6 bases, the J end lost 1 base, and 16 bases lay between the germline ends. The CDR3 sequence is 15 residues long. Germline V gene data show CDR1 as MNHEY and CDR2 as SVGAGI.

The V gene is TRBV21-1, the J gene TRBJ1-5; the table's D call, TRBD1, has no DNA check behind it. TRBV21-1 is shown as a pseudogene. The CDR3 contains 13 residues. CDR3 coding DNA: TGTGCCAGCAGCTTACATAGGGGTCAGCCCCAGCATTTT. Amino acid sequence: CASSLHRGQPQHF.

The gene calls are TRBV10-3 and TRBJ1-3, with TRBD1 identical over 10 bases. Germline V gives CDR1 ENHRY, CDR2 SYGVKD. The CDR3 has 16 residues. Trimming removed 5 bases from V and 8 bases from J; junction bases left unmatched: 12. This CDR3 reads CAISPMVGQGRDTIYF. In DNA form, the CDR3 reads TGTGCCATCAGTCCGATGGTGGGACAGGGGAGGGACACCATATATTTT.

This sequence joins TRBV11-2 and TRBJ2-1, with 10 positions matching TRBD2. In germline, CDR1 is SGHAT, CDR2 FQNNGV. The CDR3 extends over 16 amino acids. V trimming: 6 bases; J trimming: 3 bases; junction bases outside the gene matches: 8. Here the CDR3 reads CASRPLIAGGYNEQFF. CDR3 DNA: TGTGCCAGCAGGCCCTTGATAGCGGGGGGCTACAATGAGCAGTTCTTC.

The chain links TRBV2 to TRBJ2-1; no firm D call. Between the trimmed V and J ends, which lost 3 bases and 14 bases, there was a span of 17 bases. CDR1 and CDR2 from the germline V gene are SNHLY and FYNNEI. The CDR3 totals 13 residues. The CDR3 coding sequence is TGTGCCAGCAGTGAGAGGTTTTCCCTTGTGGAGTTCTTC. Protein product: CASSERFSLVEFF.

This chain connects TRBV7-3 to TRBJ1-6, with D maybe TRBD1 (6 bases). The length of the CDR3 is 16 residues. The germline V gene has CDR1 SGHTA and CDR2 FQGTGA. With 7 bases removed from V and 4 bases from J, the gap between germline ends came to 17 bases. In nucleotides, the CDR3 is TGTGCCAGCATCTCTATGGGACAAGATTATAATTCACCCCTCCACTTT. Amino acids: CASISMGQDYNSPLHF.

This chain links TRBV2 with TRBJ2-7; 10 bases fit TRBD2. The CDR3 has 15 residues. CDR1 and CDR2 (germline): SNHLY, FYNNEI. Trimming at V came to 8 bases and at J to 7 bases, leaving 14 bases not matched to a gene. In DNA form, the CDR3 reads TGTGCCAGCCAAAGAAGCGGGGGGGCGTTGGGTGAGCAGTACTTC. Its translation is CASQRSGGALGEQYF.

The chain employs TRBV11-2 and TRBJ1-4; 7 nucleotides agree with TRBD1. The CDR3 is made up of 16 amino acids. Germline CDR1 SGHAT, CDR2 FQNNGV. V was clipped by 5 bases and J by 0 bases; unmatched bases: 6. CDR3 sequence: CASSGRDRATNEKLFF. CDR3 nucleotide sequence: TGTGCCAGCAGCGGGCGTGACAGGGCAACTAATGAAAAACTGTTTTTT.

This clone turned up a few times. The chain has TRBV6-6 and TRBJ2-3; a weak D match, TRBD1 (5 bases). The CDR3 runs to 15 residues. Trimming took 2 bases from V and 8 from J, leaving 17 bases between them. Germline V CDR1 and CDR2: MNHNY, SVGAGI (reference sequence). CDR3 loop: CASSYPPRTLPTQYF. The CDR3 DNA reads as TGTGCCAGCAGTTACCCCCCCCGGACACTCCCTACGCAGTATTTT.

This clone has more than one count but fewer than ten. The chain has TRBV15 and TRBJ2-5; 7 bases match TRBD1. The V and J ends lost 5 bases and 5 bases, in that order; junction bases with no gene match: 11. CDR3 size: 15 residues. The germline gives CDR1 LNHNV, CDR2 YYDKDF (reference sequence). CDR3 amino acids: CATSVNRQGVETQYF. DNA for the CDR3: TGTGCCACCAGCGTAAACAGACAGGGTGTGGAGACCCAGTACTTC.

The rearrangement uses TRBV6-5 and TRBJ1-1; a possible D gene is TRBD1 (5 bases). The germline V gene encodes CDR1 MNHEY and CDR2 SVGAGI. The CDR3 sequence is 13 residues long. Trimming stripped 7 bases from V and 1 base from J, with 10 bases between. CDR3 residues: CASKIRGNTEAFF. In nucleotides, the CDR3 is TGTGCCAGCAAGATTAGGGGGAACACTGAAGCTTTCTTT.

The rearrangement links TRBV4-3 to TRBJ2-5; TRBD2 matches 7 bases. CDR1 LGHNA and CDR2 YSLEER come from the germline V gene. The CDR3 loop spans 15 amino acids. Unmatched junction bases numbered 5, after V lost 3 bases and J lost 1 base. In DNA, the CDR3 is TGCGCCAGCAGCCATACGGGGGGAACCCAAGAGACCCAGTACTTC. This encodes CASSHTGGTQETQYF.

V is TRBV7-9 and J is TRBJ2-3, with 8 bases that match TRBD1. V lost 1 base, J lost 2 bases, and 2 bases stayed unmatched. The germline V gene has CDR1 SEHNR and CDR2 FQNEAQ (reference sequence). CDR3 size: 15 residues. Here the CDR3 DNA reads TGTGCCAGCAGCTTAGGGCAGGGGGCCACAGATACGCAGTATTTT. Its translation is CASSLGQGATDTQYF.

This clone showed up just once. Here the CDR3 reads CASSQDGFGAGRTGELFF. The CDR3 DNA reads TGCGCCAGCAGCCAAGACGGCTTTGGGGCCGGGAGGACCGGGGAGCTGTTTTTT. This rearrangement joins TRBV4-3 to TRBJ2-2; TRBD2 aligns across 7 bases. V lost 0 bases to trimming and J lost 5 bases; unmatched junction nucleotides: 12. The germline V gene encodes CDR1 LGHNA and CDR2 YSLEER. This CDR3 has 18 amino acids.

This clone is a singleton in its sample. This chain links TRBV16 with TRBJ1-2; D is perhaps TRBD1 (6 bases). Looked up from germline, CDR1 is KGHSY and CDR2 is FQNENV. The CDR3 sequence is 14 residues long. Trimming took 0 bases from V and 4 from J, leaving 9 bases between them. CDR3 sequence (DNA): TGTGCCAGCAGCCAATCGGGGACAAGCTATGGCTACACCTTC. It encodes CASSQSGTSYGYTF.

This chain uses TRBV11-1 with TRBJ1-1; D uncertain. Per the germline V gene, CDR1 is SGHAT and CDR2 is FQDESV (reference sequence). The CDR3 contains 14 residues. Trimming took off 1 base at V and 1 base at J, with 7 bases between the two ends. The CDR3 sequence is CASSLGSGNTEAFF. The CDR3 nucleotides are TGTGCCAGCAGCTTAGGATCAGGGAACACTGAAGCTTTCTTT.

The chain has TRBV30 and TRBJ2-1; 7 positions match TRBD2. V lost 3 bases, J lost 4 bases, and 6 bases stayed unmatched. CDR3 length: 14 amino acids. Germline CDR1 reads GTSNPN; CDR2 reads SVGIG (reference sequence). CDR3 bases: TGTGCCTGGAGAATAGCGGGCACATACAATGAGCAGTTCTTC. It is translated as CAWRIAGTYNEQFF.

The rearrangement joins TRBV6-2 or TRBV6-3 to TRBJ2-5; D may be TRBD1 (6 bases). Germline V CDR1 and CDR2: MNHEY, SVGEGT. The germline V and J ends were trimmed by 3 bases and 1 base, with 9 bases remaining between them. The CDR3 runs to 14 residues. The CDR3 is CASSYYRVQETQYF. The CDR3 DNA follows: TGTGCCAGCAGTTATTACAGGGTCCAAGAGACCCAGTACTTC.

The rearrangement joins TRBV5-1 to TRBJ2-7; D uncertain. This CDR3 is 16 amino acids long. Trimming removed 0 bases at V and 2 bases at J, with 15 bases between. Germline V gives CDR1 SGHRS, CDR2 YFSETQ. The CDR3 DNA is TGCGCCAGCAGCTTGGGAGGCAGAGAAGGAGCCTACGAGCAGTACTTC. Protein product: CASSLGGREGAYEQYF.

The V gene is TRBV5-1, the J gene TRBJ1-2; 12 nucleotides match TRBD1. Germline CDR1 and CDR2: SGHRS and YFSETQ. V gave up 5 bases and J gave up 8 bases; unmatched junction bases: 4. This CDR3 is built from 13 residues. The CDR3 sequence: CASRGQGAGGYTF. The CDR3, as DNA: TGCGCCAGCAGGGGACAGGGGGCCGGAGGCTACACCTTC.

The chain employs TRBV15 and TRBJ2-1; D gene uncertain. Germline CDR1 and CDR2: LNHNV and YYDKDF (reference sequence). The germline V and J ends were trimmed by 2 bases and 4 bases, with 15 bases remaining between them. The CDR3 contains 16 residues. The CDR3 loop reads CATSRSAGGRYNEQFF. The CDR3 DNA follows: TGTGCCACCAGCAGATCCGCAGGTGGGCGATACAATGAGCAGTTCTTC.

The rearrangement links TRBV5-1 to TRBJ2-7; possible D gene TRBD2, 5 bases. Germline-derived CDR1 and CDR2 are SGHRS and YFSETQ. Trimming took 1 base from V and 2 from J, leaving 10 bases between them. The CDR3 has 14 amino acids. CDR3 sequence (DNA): TGCGCCAGCAGCTTGTACGAGGGAACCTACGAGCAGTACTTC. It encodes CASSLYEGTYEQYF.